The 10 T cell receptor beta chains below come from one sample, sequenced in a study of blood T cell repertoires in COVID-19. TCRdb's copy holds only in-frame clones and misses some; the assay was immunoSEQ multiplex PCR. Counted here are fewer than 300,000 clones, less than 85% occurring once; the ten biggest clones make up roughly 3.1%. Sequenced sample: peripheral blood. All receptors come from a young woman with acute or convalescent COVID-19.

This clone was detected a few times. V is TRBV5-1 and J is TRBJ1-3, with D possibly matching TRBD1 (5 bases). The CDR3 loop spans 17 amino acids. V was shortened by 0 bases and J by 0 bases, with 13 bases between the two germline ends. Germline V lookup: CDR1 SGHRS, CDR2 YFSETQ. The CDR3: CASSLDRGLYSGNTIYF. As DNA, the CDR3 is TGCGCCAGCAGCTTGGATCGGGGACTTTACTCTGGAAACACCATATATTTT.

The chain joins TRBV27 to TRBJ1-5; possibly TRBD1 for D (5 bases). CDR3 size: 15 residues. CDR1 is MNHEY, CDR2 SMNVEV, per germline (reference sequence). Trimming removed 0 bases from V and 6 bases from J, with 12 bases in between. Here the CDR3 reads CASSLSGGWSQPQHF. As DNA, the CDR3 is TGTGCCAGCAGTTTATCGGGGGGTTGGAGTCAGCCCCAGCATTTT.

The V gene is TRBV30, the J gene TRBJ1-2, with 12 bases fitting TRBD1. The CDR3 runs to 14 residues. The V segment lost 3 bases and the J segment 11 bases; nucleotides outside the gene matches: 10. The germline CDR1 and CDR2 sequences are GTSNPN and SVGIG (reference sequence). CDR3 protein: CAWRNRDRGRTYTF. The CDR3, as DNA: TGTGCCTGGAGGAACCGGGACAGGGGGCGTACATACACCTTC.

The CDR3 nucleotides are TGCGCCAGCAGCCAGTCCTCTCTGTACACCGGGGAGCTGTTTTTT. This codes for CASSQSSLYTGELFF. The rearrangement uses TRBV4-3 and TRBJ2-2; D gene ambiguous. Trimming shortened V by 3 bases and J by 3 bases, and 11 bases separated the two germline ends. Per germline, CDR1 LGHNA and CDR2 YSLEER. This CDR3 spans 15 amino acids.

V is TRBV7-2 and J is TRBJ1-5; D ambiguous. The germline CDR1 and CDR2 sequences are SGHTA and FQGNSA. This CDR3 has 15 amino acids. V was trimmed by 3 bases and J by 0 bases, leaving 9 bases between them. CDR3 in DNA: TGTGCCAGCAGCTTGGCGGCTTTTAGCAATCAGCCCCAGCATTTT. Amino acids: CASSLAAFSNQPQHF.

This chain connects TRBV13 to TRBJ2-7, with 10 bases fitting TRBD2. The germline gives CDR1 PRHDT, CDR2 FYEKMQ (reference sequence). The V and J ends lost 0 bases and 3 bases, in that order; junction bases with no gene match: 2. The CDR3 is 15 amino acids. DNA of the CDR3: TGTGCCAGCAGCTTAGGGGCTAGCGGGAGCTACGAGCAGTACTTC. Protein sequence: CASSLGASGSYEQYF.

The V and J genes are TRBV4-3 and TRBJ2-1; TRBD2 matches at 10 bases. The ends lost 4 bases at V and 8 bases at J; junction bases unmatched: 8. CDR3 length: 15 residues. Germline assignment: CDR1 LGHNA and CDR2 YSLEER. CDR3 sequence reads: CASSPAGGVQYEQFF. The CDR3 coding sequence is TGCGCCAGCAGCCCAGCGGGAGGGGTTCAGTATGAGCAGTTCTTC.

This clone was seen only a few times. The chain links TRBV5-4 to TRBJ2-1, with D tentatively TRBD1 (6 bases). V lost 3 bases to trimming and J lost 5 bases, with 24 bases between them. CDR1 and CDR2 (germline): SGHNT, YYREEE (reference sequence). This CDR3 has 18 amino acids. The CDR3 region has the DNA TGTGCCAGCAGCTACACTAACTCAGGGGCGAGGGGACACAATGAGCAGTTCTTC. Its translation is CASSYTNSGARGHNEQFF.

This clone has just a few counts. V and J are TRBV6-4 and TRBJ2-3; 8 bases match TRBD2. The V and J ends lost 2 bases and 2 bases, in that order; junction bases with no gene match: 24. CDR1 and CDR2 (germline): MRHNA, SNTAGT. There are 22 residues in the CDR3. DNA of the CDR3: TGTGCCAGCAGTGACCCGTGGGGGTACTGGGATCGCCCAGCGGGAGCCACAGATACGCAGTATTTT. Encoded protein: CASSDPWGYWDRPAGATDTQYF.

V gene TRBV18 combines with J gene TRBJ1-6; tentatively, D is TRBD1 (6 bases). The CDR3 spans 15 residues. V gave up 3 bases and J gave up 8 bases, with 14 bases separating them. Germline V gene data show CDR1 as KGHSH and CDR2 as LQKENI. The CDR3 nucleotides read TGTGCCAGCTCACCGGCGCAGGGGCGACATTCACCCCTCCACTTT. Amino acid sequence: CASSPAQGRHSPLHF.